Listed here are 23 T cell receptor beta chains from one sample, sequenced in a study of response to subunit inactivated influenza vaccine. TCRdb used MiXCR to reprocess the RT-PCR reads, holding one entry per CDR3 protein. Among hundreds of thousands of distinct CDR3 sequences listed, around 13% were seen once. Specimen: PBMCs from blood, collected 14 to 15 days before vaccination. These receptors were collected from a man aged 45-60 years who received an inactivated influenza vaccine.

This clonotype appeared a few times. The chain's CDR3 is CASSYFHEGYEQYF. The CDR3, as DNA: TGTGCCAGCAGTTATTTTCACGAGGGCTACGAGCAGTACTTC. J is TRBJ2-7 and V is TRBV6-2 or TRBV6-3; possibly TRBD2 for D (5 bases). Trimming took off 3 bases at V and 3 bases at J, with 12 bases between the two ends. The germline CDR1 and CDR2 sequences are MNHEY and SVGEGT. This CDR3 spans 14 amino acids.

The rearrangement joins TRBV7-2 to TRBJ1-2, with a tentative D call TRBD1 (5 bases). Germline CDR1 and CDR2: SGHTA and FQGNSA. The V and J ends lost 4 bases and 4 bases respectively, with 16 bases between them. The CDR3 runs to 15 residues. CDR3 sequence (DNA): TGTGCCAGCAGCTCCGGGGGATCTACTAGCTATGGCTACACCTTC. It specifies CASSSGGSTSYGYTF.

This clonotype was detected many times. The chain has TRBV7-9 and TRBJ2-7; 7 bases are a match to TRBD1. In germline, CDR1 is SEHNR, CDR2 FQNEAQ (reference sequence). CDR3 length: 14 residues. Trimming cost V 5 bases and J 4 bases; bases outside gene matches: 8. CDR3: CASSPDRSSYEQYF. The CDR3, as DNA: TGTGCCAGCAGCCCGGACAGGAGCTCGTACGAGCAGTACTTC.

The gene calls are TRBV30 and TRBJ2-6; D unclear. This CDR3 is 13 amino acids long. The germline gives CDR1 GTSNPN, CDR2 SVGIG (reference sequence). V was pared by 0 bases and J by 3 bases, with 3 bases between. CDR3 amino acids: CAWSVNGANVLTF. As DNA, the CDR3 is TGTGCCTGGAGTGTAAATGGGGCCAACGTCCTGACTTTC.

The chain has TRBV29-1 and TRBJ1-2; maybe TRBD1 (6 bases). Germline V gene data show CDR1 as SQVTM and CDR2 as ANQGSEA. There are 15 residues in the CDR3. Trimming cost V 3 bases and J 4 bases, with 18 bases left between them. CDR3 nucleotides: TGCAGCGTTGATGGGGGGCCCCCCCCACGCTATGGCTACACCTTC. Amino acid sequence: CSVDGGPPPRYGYTF.

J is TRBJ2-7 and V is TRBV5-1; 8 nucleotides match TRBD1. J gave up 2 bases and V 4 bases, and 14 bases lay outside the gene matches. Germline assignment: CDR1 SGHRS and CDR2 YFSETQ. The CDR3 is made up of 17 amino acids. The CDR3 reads CASSRSPTGERTYEQYF. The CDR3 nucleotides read TGCGCCAGCAGCAGATCCCCGACAGGGGAGAGGACCTACGAGCAGTACTTC.

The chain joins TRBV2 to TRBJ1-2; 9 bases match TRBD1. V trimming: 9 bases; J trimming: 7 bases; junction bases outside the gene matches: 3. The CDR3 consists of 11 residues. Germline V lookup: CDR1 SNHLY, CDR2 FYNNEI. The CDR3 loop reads CASTGGFGYTF. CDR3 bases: TGTGCCAGTACAGGGGGCTTTGGCTACACCTTC. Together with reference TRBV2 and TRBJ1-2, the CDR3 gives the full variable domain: EPEVTQTPSHQVTQMGQEVILRCVPISNHLYFYWYRQILGQKVEFLVSFYNNEISEKSEIFDDQFSVERPDGSNFTLKIRSTKLEDSAMYFCASTGGFGYTFGSGTRLTVV.

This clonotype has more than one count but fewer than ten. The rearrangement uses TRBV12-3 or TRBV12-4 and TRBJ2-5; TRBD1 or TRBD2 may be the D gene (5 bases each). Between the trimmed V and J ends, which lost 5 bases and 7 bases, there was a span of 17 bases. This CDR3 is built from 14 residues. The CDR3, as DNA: TGTGCCAGCAGTAAGCTTGGGGGAGCGGCGACCCAGTACTTC. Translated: CASSKLGGAATQYF.

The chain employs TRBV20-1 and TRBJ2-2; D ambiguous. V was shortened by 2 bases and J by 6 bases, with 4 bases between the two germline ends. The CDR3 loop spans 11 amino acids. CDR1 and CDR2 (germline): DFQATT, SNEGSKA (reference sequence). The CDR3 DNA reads TGCAGTGCTAGACCTGCCGGGGAGCTGTTTTTT. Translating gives CSARPAGELFF.

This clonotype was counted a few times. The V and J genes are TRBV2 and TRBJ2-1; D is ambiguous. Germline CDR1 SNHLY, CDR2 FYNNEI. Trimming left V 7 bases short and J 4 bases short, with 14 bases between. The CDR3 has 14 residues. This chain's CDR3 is CASMASGLYNEQFF. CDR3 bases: TGTGCCAGCATGGCCTCCGGGTTGTACAATGAGCAGTTCTTC.

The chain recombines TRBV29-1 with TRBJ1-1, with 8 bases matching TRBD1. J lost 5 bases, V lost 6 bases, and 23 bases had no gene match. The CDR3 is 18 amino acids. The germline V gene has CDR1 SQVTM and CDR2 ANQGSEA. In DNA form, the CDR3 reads TGCAGCGTCCCAGCCGGGACAGGTACTTCGCTTTTTCGGACTGAAGCTTTCTTT. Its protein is CSVPAGTGTSLFRTEAFF.

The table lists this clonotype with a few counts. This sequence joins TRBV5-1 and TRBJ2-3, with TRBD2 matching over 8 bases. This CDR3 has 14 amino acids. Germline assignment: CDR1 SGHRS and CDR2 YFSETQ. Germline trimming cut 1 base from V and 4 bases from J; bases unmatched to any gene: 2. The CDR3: CASSLTSGPDTQYF. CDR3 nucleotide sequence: TGCGCCAGCAGCTTGACTAGCGGACCAGATACGCAGTATTTT.

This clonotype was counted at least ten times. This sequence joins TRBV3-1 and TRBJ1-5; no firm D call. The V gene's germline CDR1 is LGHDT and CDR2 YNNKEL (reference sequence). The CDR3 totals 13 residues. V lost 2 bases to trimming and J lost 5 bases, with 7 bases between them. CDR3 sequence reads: CASSQSRDQPQHF. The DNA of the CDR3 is TGTGCCAGCAGCCAATCGCGGGATCAGCCCCAGCATTTT.

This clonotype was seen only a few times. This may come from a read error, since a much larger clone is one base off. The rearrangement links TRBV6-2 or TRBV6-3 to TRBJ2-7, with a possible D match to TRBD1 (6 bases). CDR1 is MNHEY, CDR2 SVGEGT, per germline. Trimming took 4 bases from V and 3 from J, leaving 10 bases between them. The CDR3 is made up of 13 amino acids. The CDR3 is CASSWGRGYEQYF. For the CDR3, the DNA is TGTGCCAGCAGTTGGGGCAGGGGCTACGAGCAGTACTTC.

The CDR3 sequence: CASRVRAASYEQYF. In nucleotides, the CDR3 is TGCGCCAGCAGAGTTAGAGCGGCCTCCTACGAGCAGTACTTC. The V call is TRBV5-1, the J call TRBJ2-7, with a tentative D call TRBD2 (5 bases). CDR1 is SGHRS and CDR2 is YFSETQ in the germline V gene. The ends were cut back, 5 bases at V and 0 bases at J, with 12 bases in the middle. The CDR3 covers 14 residues.

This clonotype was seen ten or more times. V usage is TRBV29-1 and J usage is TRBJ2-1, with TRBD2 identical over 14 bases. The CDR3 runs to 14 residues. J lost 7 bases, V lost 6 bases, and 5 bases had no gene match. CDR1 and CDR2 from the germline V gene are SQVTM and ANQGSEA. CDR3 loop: CSVWTSGRSNEQFF. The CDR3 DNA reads TGCAGCGTCTGGACTAGCGGGAGGAGTAATGAGCAGTTCTTC.

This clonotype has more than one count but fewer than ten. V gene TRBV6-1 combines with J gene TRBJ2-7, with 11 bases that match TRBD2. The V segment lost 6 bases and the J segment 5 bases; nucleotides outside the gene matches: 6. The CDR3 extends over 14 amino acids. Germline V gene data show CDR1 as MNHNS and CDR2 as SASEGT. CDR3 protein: CASRIAGGTHEQYF. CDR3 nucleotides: TGTGCCAGCAGAATAGCGGGGGGGACCCACGAGCAGTACTTC.

CDR3 loop: CASSIDAIWEIQYF. The CDR3 nucleotides read TGTGCCAGTAGTATAGACGCCATTTGGGAAATTCAGTACTTC. The gene calls are TRBV19 and TRBJ2-4; no clear D gene. Trimming cost V 0 bases and J 10 bases, with 13 bases left between them. The CDR3 consists of 14 residues. Germline values: CDR1 LNHDA, CDR2 SQIVND (reference sequence).

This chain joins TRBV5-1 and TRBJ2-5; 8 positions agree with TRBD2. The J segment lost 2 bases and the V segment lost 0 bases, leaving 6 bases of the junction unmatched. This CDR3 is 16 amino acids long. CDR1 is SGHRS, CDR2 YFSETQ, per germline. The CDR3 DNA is TGCGCCAGCAGCTTGGCGGCGGGGGGACAACAAGAGACCCAGTACTTC. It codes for CASSLAAGGQQETQYF. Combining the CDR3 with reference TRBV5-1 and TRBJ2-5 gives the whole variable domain KAGVTQTPRYLIKTRGQQVTLSCSPISGHRSVSWYQQTPGQGLQFLFEYFSETQRNKGNFPGRFSGRQFSNSRSEMNVSTLELGDSALYLCASSLAAGGQQETQYFGPGTRLLVL.

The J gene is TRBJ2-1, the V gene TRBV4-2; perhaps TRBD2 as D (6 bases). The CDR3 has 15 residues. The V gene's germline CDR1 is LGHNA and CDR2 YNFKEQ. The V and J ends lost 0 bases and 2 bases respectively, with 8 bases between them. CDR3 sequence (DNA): TGTGCCAGCAGCCAAGAGCGGGGTCCCTACAATGAGCAGTTCTTC. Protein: CASSQERGPYNEQFF.

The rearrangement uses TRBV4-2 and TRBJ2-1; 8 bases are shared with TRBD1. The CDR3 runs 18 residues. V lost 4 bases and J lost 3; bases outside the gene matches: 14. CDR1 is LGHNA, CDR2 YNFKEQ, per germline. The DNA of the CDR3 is TGTGCCAGCAGCCCCGGACTACTTTCAGGGGGCAGCTACAATGAGCAGTTCTTC. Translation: CASSPGLLSGGSYNEQFF.

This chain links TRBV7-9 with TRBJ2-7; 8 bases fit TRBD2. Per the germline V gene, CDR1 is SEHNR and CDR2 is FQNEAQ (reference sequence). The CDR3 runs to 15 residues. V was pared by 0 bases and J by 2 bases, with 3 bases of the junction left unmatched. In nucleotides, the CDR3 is TGTGCCAGCAGCTTAGCTACTAGCGGTCCCTACGAGCAGTACTTC. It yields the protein CASSLATSGPYEQYF.

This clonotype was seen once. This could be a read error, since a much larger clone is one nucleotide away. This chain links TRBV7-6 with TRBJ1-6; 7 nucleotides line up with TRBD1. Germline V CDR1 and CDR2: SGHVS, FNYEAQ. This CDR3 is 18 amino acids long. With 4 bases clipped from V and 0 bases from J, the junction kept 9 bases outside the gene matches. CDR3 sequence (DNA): TGTGCCAGCAGCTGGGGACAGCGGCAGAGCTCCTATAATTCACCCCTCCACTTT. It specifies CASSWGQRQSSYNSPLHF.